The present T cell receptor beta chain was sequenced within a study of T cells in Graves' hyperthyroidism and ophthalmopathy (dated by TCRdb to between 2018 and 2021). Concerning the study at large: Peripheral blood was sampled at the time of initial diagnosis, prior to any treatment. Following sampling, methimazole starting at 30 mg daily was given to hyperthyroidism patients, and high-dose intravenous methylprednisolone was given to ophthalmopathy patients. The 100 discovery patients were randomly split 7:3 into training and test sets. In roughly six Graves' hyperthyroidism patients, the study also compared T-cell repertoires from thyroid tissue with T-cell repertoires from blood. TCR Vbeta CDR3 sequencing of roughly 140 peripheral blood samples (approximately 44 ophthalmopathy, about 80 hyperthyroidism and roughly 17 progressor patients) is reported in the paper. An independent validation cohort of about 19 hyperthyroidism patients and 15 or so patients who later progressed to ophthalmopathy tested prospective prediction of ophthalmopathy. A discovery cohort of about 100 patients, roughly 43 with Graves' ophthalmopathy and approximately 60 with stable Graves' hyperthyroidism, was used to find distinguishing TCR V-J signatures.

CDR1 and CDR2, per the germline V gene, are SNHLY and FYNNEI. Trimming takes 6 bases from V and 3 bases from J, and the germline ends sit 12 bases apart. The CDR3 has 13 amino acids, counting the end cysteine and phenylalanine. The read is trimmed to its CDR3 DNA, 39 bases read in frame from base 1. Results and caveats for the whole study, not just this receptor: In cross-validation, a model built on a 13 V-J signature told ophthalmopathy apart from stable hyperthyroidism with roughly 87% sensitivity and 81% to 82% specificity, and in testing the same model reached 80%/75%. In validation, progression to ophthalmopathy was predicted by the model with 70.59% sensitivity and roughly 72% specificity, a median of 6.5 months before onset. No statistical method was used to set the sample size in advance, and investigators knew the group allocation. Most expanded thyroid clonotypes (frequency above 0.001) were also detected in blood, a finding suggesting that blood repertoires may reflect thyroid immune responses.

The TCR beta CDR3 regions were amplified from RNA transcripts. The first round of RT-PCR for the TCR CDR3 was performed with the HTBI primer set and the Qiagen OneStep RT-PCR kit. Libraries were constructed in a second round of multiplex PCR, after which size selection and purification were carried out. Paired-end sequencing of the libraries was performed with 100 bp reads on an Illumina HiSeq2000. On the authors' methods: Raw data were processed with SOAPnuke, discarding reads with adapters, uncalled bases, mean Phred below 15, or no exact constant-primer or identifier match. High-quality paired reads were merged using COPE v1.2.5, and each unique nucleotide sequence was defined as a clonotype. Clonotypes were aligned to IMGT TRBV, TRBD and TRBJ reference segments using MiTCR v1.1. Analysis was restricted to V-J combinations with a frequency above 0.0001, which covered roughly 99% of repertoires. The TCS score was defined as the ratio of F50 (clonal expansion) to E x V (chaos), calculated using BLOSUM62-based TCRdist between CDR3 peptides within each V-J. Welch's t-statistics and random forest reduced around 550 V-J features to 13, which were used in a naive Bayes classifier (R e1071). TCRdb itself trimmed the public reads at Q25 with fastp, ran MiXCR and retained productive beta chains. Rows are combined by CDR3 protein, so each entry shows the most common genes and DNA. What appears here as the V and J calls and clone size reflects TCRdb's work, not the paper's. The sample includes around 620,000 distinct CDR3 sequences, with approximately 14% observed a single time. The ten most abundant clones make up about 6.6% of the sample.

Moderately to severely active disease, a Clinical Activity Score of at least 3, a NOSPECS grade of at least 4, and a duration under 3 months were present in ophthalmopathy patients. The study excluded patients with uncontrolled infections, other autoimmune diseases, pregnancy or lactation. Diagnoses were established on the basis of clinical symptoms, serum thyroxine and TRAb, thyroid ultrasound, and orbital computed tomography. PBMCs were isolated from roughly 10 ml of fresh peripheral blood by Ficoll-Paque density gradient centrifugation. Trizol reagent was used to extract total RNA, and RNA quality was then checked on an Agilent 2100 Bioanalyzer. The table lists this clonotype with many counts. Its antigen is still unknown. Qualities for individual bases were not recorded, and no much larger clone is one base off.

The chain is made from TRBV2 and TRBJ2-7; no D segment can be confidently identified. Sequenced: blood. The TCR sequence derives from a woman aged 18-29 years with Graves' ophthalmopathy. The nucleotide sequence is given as TGTGCCAGCAGACTCTCAGCCTTCTACGAGCAGTACTTC. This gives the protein CASRLSAFYEQYF.